Presented here are 8 T cell receptor beta chains from one specimen sequenced in a study of control samples from healthy donors and cancer patients. Here immunoSEQ multiplex PCR was the method, and the copy in TCRdb shows in-frame clones only, minus some. The data show around 100,000 clones, 70% to 90% seen once. The sample comprised blood. The receptors were gathered from a young man in good health.

This clone was counted a single time. J is TRBJ2-7 and V is TRBV6-2 or TRBV6-3, with 9 bases fitting TRBD1. CDR3 size: 14 residues. After removal of 4 bases from V and 4 bases from J, the junction contained 5 bases not matched to a gene. Germline V gene data show CDR1 as MNHEY and CDR2 as SVGEGT. This CDR3 is CASSSPGTGYEQYF. The CDR3 coding sequence is TGTGCCAGCAGTTCTCCCGGGACAGGGTACGAGCAGTACTTC.

This chain connects TRBV18 to TRBJ2-1; 10 nucleotides align to TRBD2. The V gene end was trimmed by 1 base and the J gene end by 2 bases; junction bases not matched to a gene: 14. This CDR3 is built from 20 residues. Germline V gene data show CDR1 as KGHSH and CDR2 as LQKENI. The CDR3 DNA reads as TGTGCCAGCTCACCACTCTATCTCGCTAGCGGGAGTAGCACCTACAATGAGCAGTTCTTC. Its protein is CASSPLYLASGSSTYNEQFF.

The chain uses TRBV11-2 and TRBJ2-1; D is perhaps TRBD1 or TRBD2 (5 bases each). The CDR3 extends over 15 amino acids. V dropped 5 bases and J dropped 9 bases, with 20 bases sitting between them. The V gene's germline CDR1 is SGHAT and CDR2 FQNNGV. The CDR3 DNA sequence: TGTGCCAGCAGCGCAATGGGGGAGCCCCGTGTTGAGCAGTTCTTC. Protein product: CASSAMGEPRVEQFF.

The CDR3 region has the DNA TGTGCCACCAGCAGAGACCCAGGGGCAGTTAATGAAAAACTGTTTTTT. It translates to CATSRDPGAVNEKLFF. The chain is built from TRBV15 and TRBJ1-4, with D possibly TRBD1 on 6 matching bases. This CDR3 has 16 amino acids. CDR1 and CDR2 (germline): LNHNV, YYDKDF (reference sequence). V dropped 0 bases and J dropped 4 bases, with 12 bases sitting between them. The whole variable domain, filled in from reference TRBV15 and TRBJ1-4, reads DAMVIQNPRYQVTQFGKPVTLSCSQTLNHNVMYWYQQKSSQAPKLLFHYYDKDFNNEADTPDNFQSRRPNTSFCFLDIRSPGLGDTAMYLCATSRDPGAVNEKLFFGSGTQLSVL.

The chain uses TRBV7-9 and TRBJ2-7; no definite D call. From germline, CDR1 is SEHNR and CDR2 FQNEAQ (reference sequence). The CDR3 runs to 12 residues. V lost 1 base and J lost 2, with 3 bases in between. CDR3 residues: CASSLETYEQYF. CDR3 coding DNA: TGTGCCAGCAGCTTAGAAACCTACGAGCAGTACTTC.

DNA for the CDR3: TGTGCCTGGAGATGGACTAGCACTAGCACAGATACGCAGTATTTT. Encoded protein: CAWRWTSTSTDTQYF. The rearrangement joins TRBV30 to TRBJ2-3; 8 bases align to TRBD2. This CDR3 contains 15 residues. J was trimmed by 0 bases and V by 3 bases; bases with no gene match: 5. In germline, CDR1 is GTSNPN, CDR2 SVGIG (reference sequence). The full variable domain, completed using reference TRBV30 and TRBJ2-3, is SQTIHQWPATLVQPVGSPLSLECTVEGTSNPNLYWYRQAAGRGLQLLFYSVGIGQISSEVPQNLSASRPQDRQFILSSKKLLLSDSGFYLCAWRWTSTSTDTQYFGPGTRLTVL.

In this sample, this clone turned up a few times. This rearrangement joins TRBV7-7 to TRBJ2-1; D not certain. This CDR3 spans 13 amino acids. Germline V gene sequence: CDR1 SSHAT, CDR2 FNYEAQ (reference sequence). V was pared by 5 bases and J by 10 bases, with 15 bases between. CDR3 nucleotide sequence: TGTGCCAGCAGCCCTCGGGTTTCGGCCGAGCAGTTCTTC. It codes for CASSPRVSAEQFF.

The chain combines TRBV11-2 with TRBJ2-1; tentatively, D is TRBD2 (6 bases). This CDR3 spans 18 amino acids. Germline CDR1 is SGHAT and CDR2 is FQNNGV. Trimming pared 2 bases from V and 0 bases from J, leaving 17 bases between. CDR3 DNA sequence: TGTGCCAGCAGCTTATCGGGGAGGACTAAAAGCTCCTACAATGAGCAGTTCTTC. Protein: CASSLSGRTKSSYNEQFF. The full variable domain, its missing parts supplied by reference TRBV11-2 and TRBJ2-1, is EAGVAQSPRYKIIEKRQSVAFWCNPISGHATLYWYQQILGQGPKLLIQFQNNGVVDDSQLPKDRFSAERLKGVDSTLKIQPAKLEDSAVYLCASSLSGRTKSSYNEQFFGPGTRLTVL.